This T cell receptor beta chain was profiled in a study of T cell repertoires in cytomegalovirus infection (dated by TCRdb to between 2019 and 2020). Concerning the study at large: Recently identified HLA-C-restricted CMV epitopes, whose presentation resists viral immunomodulation, were targeted by peptide stimulations together with well-studied HLA-B-restricted epitopes. The HLA type of each donor mattered for the analysis, because public TCR beta signatures pointed to carriage of CMV infection along with the matching HLA type. Study-wide findings and limitations: In both this cohort and an independent cohort of 352 donors, the cumulative frequency of public TCR beta family members distinguished carriers of CMV infection plus the relevant HLA type. The ex vivo response was dominated by HLA-C-restricted CMV-specific TCR beta clonotypes, which also provided the single most frequent clonotype in two of eight donors.

Sequencing relied on an Illumina HiSeq 1500. TCRdb reanalyzed the raw reads on its own, using fastp at Q25 for trimming and MiXCR for clone calling, and kept in-frame beta chains. Every CDR3 protein is listed once, alongside the most common genes and DNA of its rows. Across this sample there are just over 450,000 distinct CDR3 sequences, with roughly 46% seen only once. The ten most abundant clones make up approximately 40% of the sample. In the paper's terms, the treatment or condition label means: in vitro stimulation with specific CMV peptide epitopes to enrich CMV-specific T cells. This clonotype was observed a handful of times. What this receptor recognizes is not known. No per-base quality is available; no much larger clone lies one base away. The CDR3, cysteine through phenylalanine, is 14 amino acids long. Solely the CDR3 DNA is kept, with 42 bases framed from the first base. From a lookup of the germline V gene, CDR1 and CDR2 are SGHTA and FQGNSA. V was cut back by 6 bases and J by 7 bases, leaving a gap of 16 bases between them.

Here the sequenced sample was cultured PBMCs, taken from culture after CMV antigen stimulation. This sequence was found in a human donor in good health (CMV status not recorded). Some clones in this sample may be carry-over from other donors' samples. Recombination linked TRBV7-2 to TRBJ2-1; TRBD2 is a weak D gene call, 5 bases matching. For the CDR3, the sequence is CASRRGRGRNEQFF. In nucleotide form, the sequence is TGTGCCAGCAGGCGCGGCCGCGGGCGAAATGAGCAGTTCTTC.